The clone carrying this TCR beta chain was recorded a few times. Its antigen is unidentified. J was trimmed by 8 bases and V by 6 bases; bases with no gene match: 15. This CDR3 has 15 residues. These data come from a study of T cells in Graves' hyperthyroidism and ophthalmopathy. The study, taken as a whole, reports: Also found in blood were most expanded thyroid clonotypes above 0.001. Ophthalmopathy was identified by the model a median approximately six months ahead of onset.

The investigators amplified TCR beta CDR3 regions from RNA transcripts. First-round RT-PCR with HTBI primers amplified the TCR CDR3 region. Each CDR3 protein is one row after TCRdb ran MiXCR on the multiplex PCR reads. The sample lists about 840,000 distinct CDR3 sequences; more than 30% were seen once. Sequenced input: blood. The V and J genes are TRBV12-3 or TRBV12-4 and TRBJ1-2, with TRBD1 matching over 7 bases. The clonotype originates from a man younger than 35 with Graves' hyperthyroidism. CDR3 protein: CASSPSHDRVGGYTF. CDR3 DNA sequence: TGTGCCAGCAGCCCCTCCCACGACAGGGTCGGCGGCTACACCTTC.